Listed below are T cell receptor beta chains from one sample, sequenced in a study of cytomegalovirus exposure and HLA in healthy donors. TCRdb keeps only in-frame clones here, not all; method: immunoSEQ multiplex PCR. This sample yields fewer than 85,000 clones, of which about 87% are seen a single time; 3% to 4% belongs to the top ten. Sequenced input: PBMCs. Every receptor here comes from a woman between 18 and 30 years old in good health and CMV-seropositive. Both conserved end residues are part of each CDR3. Fields, in order: V gene, CDR3 length, clone size, J gene, D gene, CDR3 DNA, CDR3 protein. D genes are given only for firm matches. Some rows have no size entry. The others give once, few or many, or a class for an expanded clone.

>TRBV7-8|14|.|TRBJ2-7|.
TGTGCCAGCAGCTTAAAGAGCTTCTCCTACGAGCAGTACTTC
CASSLKSFSYEQYF
>TRBV7-2|13|.|TRBJ1-4|.
TGTGCCAGCAGCTTACAGGTTGGGGAAAAACTGTTTTTT
CASSLQVGEKLFF
>TRBV19|18|.|TRBJ2-7|TRBD2
TGTGCCAGTAGTATCAAGATCGGGGGGAGTGATCTCTCCTACGAGCAGTACTTC
CASSIKIGGSDLSYEQYF
>TRBV10-2|15|medium-sized|TRBJ2-7|.
TGCGCCAGCAGTGAGTCTGTTGATAGCTCCCACGAGCAGTACTTC
CASSESVDSSHEQYF
>TRBV19|15|.|TRBJ2-7|.
TGTGCCAGTAGTATTGCCCTAGCGCATTCCTACGAGCAGTACTTC
CASSIALAHSYEQYF
>TRBV4-1|15|.|TRBJ2-7|.
TGCGCCAGCAGCCAAGGCACGATAGCATCCTACGAGCAGTACTTC
CASSQGTIASYEQYF
>TRBV28|15|.|TRBJ1-5|TRBD1
TGTGCCAGCAGCTGGGGACAGGGAAGCAATCAGCCCCAGCATTTT
CASSWGQGSNQPQHF
>TRBV19|15|few|TRBJ1-1|TRBD1
TGTGCCACTAAACAGGGGGCATCTACGAACACTGAAGCTTTCTTT
CATKQGASTNTEAFF
>TRBV4-1|16|once|TRBJ2-3|TRBD2
TGCGCCAGCAGCCCAGGTAGCGGGAGGGCCACAGATACGCAGTATTTT
CASSPGSGRATDTQYF
>TRBV6-6|12|few|TRBJ2-2|.
TGTGCCAATTCCCAGAACACCGGGGAGCTGTTTTTT
CANSQNTGELFF
>TRBV28|16|.|TRBJ1-2|TRBD1
TGTGCCAGCAGTTGGGCCATGACAGGGGTCGACTATGGCTACACCTTC
CASSWAMTGVDYGYTF
>TRBV18|14|.|TRBJ1-4|.
TGTGCCAGCTCACCATTTCCGGGGAGTGAAAAACTGTTTTTT
CASSPFPGSEKLFF
>TRBV30|14|.|TRBJ1-2|.
TGTGCCTGGACCAAGTCTCTCCGTGCGGGGGGCTACACCTTC
CAWTKSLRAGGYTF
>TRBV4-1|16|.|TRBJ2-7|.
TGCGCCAGCAGCCAAGTATTTACAGGCCTCTCCTACGAGCAGTACTTC
CASSQVFTGLSYEQYF
>TRBV2|13|few|TRBJ1-2|TRBD1
TGTGCCAGCAACCAGGACAGGGGGAAAGGCTACACCTTC
CASNQDRGKGYTF
>TRBV4-3|15|.|TRBJ2-5|.
TGCGCCAGCAGCCAAGATCTCTGGGTTGGCGGGACCCAGTACTTC
CASSQDLWVGGTQYF
>TRBV6-5|14|.|TRBJ2-2|.
TGTGCCAGCAGTTACGGGGCGAAGACCGGGGAGCTGTTTTTT
CASSYGAKTGELFF
>TRBV10-2|14|.|TRBJ2-1|.
TGCGCCAGCAGCGACTCCAACTCCTACAATGAGCAGTTCTTC
CASSDSNSYNEQFF
>TRBV2|12|.|TRBJ1-4|.
TGTGCCAGCAGTGAATTGGCATTGGAACTGTTTTTT
CASSELALELFF
>TRBV2|16|once|TRBJ2-5|.
TGTGCCAGCACGCGGTCGAATGAGCGACTTCAAGAGACCCAGTACTTC
CASTRSNERLQETQYF
>TRBV6-1|11|once|TRBJ2-7|.
TGTGCCAGCAGCAAACAATACGAGCAGTACTTC
CASSKQYEQYF
>TRBV30|12|.|TRBJ2-3|.
TGTGCCTGGAGTGTAGGAGGGACTACGCAGTATTTT
CAWSVGGTTQYF
>TRBV9|15|.|TRBJ2-3|TRBD1
TGTGCCAGCAGCGTAGATGGGACAGACACAGATACGCAGTATTTT
CASSVDGTDTDTQYF
>TRBV5-4|16|.|TRBJ1-3|TRBD1
TGTGCCAGCAGCGGGGGGACAGGGATGGCTGGAAACACCATATATTTT
CASSGGTGMAGNTIYF
>TRBV14|16|.|TRBJ2-2|TRBD1
TGTGCCAGCAGCCTCCGACAGGGCCTGAACACCGGGGAGCTGTTTTTT
CASSLRQGLNTGELFF
>TRBV6-1|14|.|TRBJ1-4|.
TGTGCCAGCAGTTATCAAAGGGGCCTAGAAAAACTGTTTTTT
CASSYQRGLEKLFF
>TRBV27|15|.|TRBJ2-5|.
TGTGCCAGCAGTTCCATAAGGGGTAGAGGAGAGACCCAGTACTTC
CASSSIRGRGETQYF
>TRBV2|15|.|TRBJ2-3|TRBD2
TGTGCCAGCAGTGAAGGCGGGGGGCCCGGAGTGACGCAGTATTTT
CASSEGGGPGVTQYF
>TRBV11-3|19|.|TRBJ1-5|TRBD1
TGTGCCAGCAGGCCCCCCCGGGACAGGGGCCGGGATAGCAATCAGCCCCAGCATTTT
CASRPPRDRGRDSNQPQHF
>TRBV6-1|17|once|TRBJ1-3|.
TGTGCCAGCAGTGAATTTAGCCGGATAAACTCTGGAAACACCATATATTTT
CASSEFSRINSGNTIYF
>TRBV5-4|16|.|TRBJ2-3|TRBD2
TGTGCCAGCAGCTTGGAGCTAGCGGGAGTATTAGATACGCAGTATTTT
CASSLELAGVLDTQYF
>TRBV11-2|16|.|TRBJ2-7|.
TGTGCCAGCAGCTTAGGTGTCGCAGGGTTGTTTGACGAGCAGTACTTC
CASSLGVAGLFDEQYF
>TRBV4-2|15|.|TRBJ2-1|.
TGTGCCAGCAGCCAAGAAGGGGGGGGGATTTTCGAGCAGTTCTTC
CASSQEGGGIFEQFF
>TRBV4-1|15|once|TRBJ1-1|.
TGCGCCAGCAGCCAAAGAGGACATCTGGACACTGAAGCTTTCTTT
CASSQRGHLDTEAFF
>TRBV19|15|.|TRBJ1-1|TRBD1
TGTGCCAGTAAGCTGGTAGGACAGGTGAACACTGAAGCTTTCTTT
CASKLVGQVNTEAFF
>TRBV29-1|11|.|TRBJ2-1|.
TGCAGCGTTGGACAGGTTTTTGAGCAGTTCTTC
CSVGQVFEQFF
>TRBV4-2|15|.|TRBJ1-1|TRBD1
TGTGCCAGCAGCTCTAGGACAGGGCTGAGGGCTGAAGCTTTCTTT
CASSSRTGLRAEAFF
>TRBV4-1|14|.|TRBJ2-3|.
TGCGCCAGCAGCCAAGGGGCCACGCCAGATACGCAGTATTTT
CASSQGATPDTQYF
>TRBV5-1|15|.|TRBJ1-3|.
TGCGCCAGCAGCCGAGACTCAAGCTCTGGAAACACCATATATTTT
CASSRDSSSGNTIYF
>TRBV6-5|14|.|TRBJ2-7|TRBD1
TGTGCCAGCAGCCGCCAAGGACAGGGCTACGAGCAGTACTTC
CASSRQGQGYEQYF
>TRBV6-5|14|.|TRBJ2-1|TRBD1
TGTGCCAGCAGCCTCTATCAGGGGGCGGGTGAGCAGTTCTTC
CASSLYQGAGEQFF
>TRBV9|17|.|TRBJ2-2|TRBD2
TGTGCCAGCAGCGTAGGACTAGCGGGAAGGAGCACCGGGGAGCTGTTTTTT
CASSVGLAGRSTGELFF
>TRBV5-8|18|.|TRBJ2-7|.
TGTGCCAGCAGCTTTTGGACAGAGGGGTCTCCCCTTAACTACGAGCAGTACTTC
CASSFWTEGSPLNYEQYF
>TRBV2|12|once|TRBJ2-7|.
TGTGCCAGCAGTTTCGACAGCTACGAGCAGTACTTC
CASSFDSYEQYF
>TRBV27|15|.|TRBJ1-4|.
TGTGCCAGCAGCGGGATCCAACCAACTAATGAAAAACTGTTTTTT
CASSGIQPTNEKLFF
>TRBV29-1|11|.|TRBJ2-7|.
TGCAGCGTTAGGGAGACCTACGAGCAGTACTTC
CSVRETYEQYF
>TRBV5-1|14|.|TRBJ2-7|TRBD1
TGCGCCAGCAGCCCCGGGACAGAACCCTACGAGCAGTACTTC
CASSPGTEPYEQYF
>TRBV5-6|14|.|TRBJ2-7|TRBD1
TGTGCCAGTCGTCACAGGACAGGGTTAGGCGAGCAGTACTTC
CASRHRTGLGEQYF
>TRBV19|15|.|TRBJ2-1|TRBD2
TGTGCCAGTAGTAATAGCGGGAGGGCCGGGAATGAGCAGTTCTTC
CASSNSGRAGNEQFF
>TRBV28|15|.|TRBJ2-7|.
TGTGCCAGCAGTTCCCCCGGGATGAACACCTACGAGCAGTACTTC
CASSSPGMNTYEQYF
>TRBV9|18|.|TRBJ1-3|.
TGTGCCAGCAGCCTTGGTGTAGGGGACTTGTCGGCGGGAAACACCATATATTTT
CASSLGVGDLSAGNTIYF
>TRBV29-1|13|.|TRBJ2-1|TRBD2
TGCAGCGTTGGGGGGGGGACCTACAATGAGCAGTTCTTC
CSVGGGTYNEQFF
>TRBV9|17|.|TRBJ1-3|TRBD1
TGTGCCAGCAGCGCAAATCGGGACAGGGGATTTGGAAACACCATATATTTT
CASSANRDRGFGNTIYF
>TRBV5-1|16|.|TRBJ2-7|.
TGCGCCAGCAGCTTGGCCGTCGGGACAAACCTCTACGAGCAGTACTTC
CASSLAVGTNLYEQYF
>TRBV4-3|14|.|TRBJ1-1|.
TGCGCCAGCAGCCCAATGGCGGGGGCTGCTGAAGCTTTCTTT
CASSPMAGAAEAFF
>TRBV2|16|.|TRBJ2-1|TRBD2
TGTGCCAGCAGCGAACCGCTAGCGGGAGAGAACAATGAGCAGTTCTTC
CASSEPLAGENNEQFF
>TRBV29-1|15|.|TRBJ2-3|TRBD2
TGCAGCGTTGGCGGTCTAGCGGGAGGCACAGATACGCAGTATTTT
CSVGGLAGGTDTQYF